This T cell receptor (beta chain) was captured by sequencing in a study of cytomegalovirus exposure and HLA in healthy donors. Study conclusions and caveats: As a later analysis showed, a missense DCLRE1C variant was linked to trimming of TCR beta V- and J-genes. In an earlier analysis, most TCR beta V segments were productive about 90% or about 30% of the time.

60 Vbeta and 13 Jbeta primers were used in PCR. This table comes from immunoSEQ multiplex PCR, and its TCRdb copy is limited to in-frame clones, with some not included. The repertoire holds under 200,000 clones, with around three quarters as singletons. Trimming removed 1 base at V and 7 bases at J, with 19 bases between. CDR3 length equals 16 residues. Germline-derived CDR1 and CDR2 are MGHRA and YSYEKL. In this sample, this clone turned up a few times. Its target is unknown. The chain links TRBV4-1 to TRBJ1-2, with D possibly matching TRBD1 (6 bases). The TCR originated in a man under 40 in good health and CMV-seronegative. Sequencing used PBMCs. CDR3 nucleotide sequence: TGCGCCAGCAGCCAAGGGGGCCAGGGGAGCGGTGGTGGCTACACCTTC. It is translated as CASSQGGQGSGGGYTF.